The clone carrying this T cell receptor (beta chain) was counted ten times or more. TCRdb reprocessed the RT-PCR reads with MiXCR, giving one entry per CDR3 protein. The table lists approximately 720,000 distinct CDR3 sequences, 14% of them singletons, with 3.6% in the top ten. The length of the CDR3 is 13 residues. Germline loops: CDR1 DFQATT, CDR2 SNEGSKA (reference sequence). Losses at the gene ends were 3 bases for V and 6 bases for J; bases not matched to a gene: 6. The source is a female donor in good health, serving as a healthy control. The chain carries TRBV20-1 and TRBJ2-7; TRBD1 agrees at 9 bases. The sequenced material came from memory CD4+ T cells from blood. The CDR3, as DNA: TGCAGTGCTAGGCCCGGGACAGGGTTCGAGCAGTACTTC. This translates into CSARPGTGFEQYF.